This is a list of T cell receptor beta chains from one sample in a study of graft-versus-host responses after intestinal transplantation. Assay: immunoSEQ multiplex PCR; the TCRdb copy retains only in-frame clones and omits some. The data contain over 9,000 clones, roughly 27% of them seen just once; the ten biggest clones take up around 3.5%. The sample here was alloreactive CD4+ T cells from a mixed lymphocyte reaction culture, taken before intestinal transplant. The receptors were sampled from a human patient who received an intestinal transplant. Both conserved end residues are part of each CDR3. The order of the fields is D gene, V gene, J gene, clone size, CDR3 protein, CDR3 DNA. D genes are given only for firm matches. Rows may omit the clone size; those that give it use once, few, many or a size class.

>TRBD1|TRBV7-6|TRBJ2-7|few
CASSPTGGSYEQYF
TGTGCCAGCAGCCCTACAGGGGGATCCTACGAGCAGTACTTC
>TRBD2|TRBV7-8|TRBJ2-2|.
CASSSRTSGNTGELFF
TGTGCCAGCAGCTCCCGGACTAGCGGGAACACCGGGGAGCTGTTTTTT
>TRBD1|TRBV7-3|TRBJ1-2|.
CASSFMTGGVYGYTF
TGTGCCAGCAGCTTTATGACAGGGGGCGTCTATGGCTACACCTTC
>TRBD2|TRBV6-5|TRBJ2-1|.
CASHRGLAGNEQFF
TGTGCCAGCCACCGGGGACTAGCGGGTAATGAGCAGTTCTTC
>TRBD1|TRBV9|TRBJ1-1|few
CASSEGASNLGREAFF
TGTGCCAGCAGCGAGGGGGCGAGTAATCTAGGGCGGGAAGCTTTCTTT
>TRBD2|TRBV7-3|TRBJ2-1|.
CASSASGRRNNEQFF
TGTGCCAGCAGCGCTAGCGGGAGGAGAAACAATGAGCAGTTCTTC
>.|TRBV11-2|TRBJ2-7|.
CASSLGHGSFYEQYF
TGTGCCAGCAGCTTAGGCCATGGGAGTTTTTACGAGCAGTACTTC
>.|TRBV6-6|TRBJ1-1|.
CASSYSGGNTEAFF
TGTGCCAGCAGTTACTCAGGGGGGAACACTGAAGCTTTCTTT
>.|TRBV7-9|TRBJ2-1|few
CASSGGKAYNEQFF
TGTGCCAGCAGCGGGGGTAAAGCTTACAATGAGCAGTTCTTC
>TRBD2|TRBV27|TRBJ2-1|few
CASSWGGRMYNEQFF
TGTGCCAGCAGTTGGGGCGGGAGGATGTACAATGAGCAGTTCTTC
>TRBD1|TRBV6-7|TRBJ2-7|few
CASSILTGPYEQYF
TGTGCCAGCAGTATTTTGACAGGGCCCTACGAGCAGTACTTC
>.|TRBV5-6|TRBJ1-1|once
CASSLNWGTEAFF
TGTGCCAGCAGCCTAAATTGGGGGACTGAAGCTTTCTTT
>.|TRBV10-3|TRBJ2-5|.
CAISDDAQETQYF
TGTGCCATCAGTGATGACGCCCAAGAGACCCAGTACTTC
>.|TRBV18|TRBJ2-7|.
CASSPGATYEQYF
TGTGCCAGCTCACCAGGGGCGACCTACGAGCAGTACTTC
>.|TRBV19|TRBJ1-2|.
CASSQKGTFYGYTF
TGTGCCAGTAGCCAAAAGGGGACCTTCTATGGCTACACCTTC
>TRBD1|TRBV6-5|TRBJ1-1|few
CASGQGLNTEAFF
TGTGCCAGCGGACAGGGTTTGAACACTGAAGCTTTCTTT
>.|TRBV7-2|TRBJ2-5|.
CASSLGAVDQYF
TGTGCCAGCAGCTTAGGGGCGGTCGACCAGTACTTC
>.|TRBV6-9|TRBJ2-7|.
CASSVSFRDGTYEQYF
TGTGCCAGCAGTGTGTCATTCCGGGACGGGACCTACGAGCAGTACTTC
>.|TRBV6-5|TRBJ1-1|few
CASSLTGRNTEAFF
TGTGCCAGCAGCCTAACAGGGAGGAACACTGAAGCTTTCTTT
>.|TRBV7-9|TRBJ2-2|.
CASSSAGPRGANTGELFF
TGTGCCAGCAGCTCAGCGGGTCCCCGAGGGGCGAACACCGGGGAGCTGTTTTTT
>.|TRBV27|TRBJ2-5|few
CASSLGGMGETQYF
TGTGCCAGCAGTTTGGGCGGGATGGGGGAGACCCAGTACTTC
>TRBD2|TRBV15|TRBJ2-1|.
CATNPLTSGSYNEQFF
TGTGCCACCAACCCCTTGACTAGCGGGAGCTACAATGAGCAGTTCTTC
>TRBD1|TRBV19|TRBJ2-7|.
CASSPDRGFDEQYF
TGTGCCAGTAGCCCAGACAGGGGGTTTGACGAGCAGTACTTC
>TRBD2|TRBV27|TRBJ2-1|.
CASSFLLAGGNEQFF
TGTGCCAGCAGTTTTTTACTAGCGGGAGGAAATGAGCAGTTCTTC
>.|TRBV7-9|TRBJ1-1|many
CASSSGLRAFF
TGTGCCAGCAGCTCAGGGCTCAGGGCTTTCTTT
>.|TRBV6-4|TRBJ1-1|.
CASSPGFTEAFF
TGTGCCAGCAGCCCAGGGTTCACTGAAGCTTTCTTT
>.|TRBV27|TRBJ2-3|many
CASTLGRLTQYF
TGTGCCAGCACCCTCGGCAGGCTTACGCAGTATTTT
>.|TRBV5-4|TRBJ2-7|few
CASSLADGSYEQYF
TGTGCCAGCAGCTTGGCGGACGGCTCCTACGAGCAGTACTTC
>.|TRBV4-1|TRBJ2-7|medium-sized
CASSLGDFESYEQYF
TGCGCCAGCAGCCTCGGGGACTTTGAATCCTACGAGCAGTACTTC
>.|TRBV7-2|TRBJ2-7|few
CASSLVASAYEQYF
TGTGCCAGCAGCTTAGTTGCTAGCGCCTACGAGCAGTACTTC
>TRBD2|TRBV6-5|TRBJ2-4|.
CASSYVAGGLNIQYF
TGTGCCAGCAGTTACGTAGCGGGAGGACTAAACATTCAGTACTTC
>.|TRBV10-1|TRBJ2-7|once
CASSESVGGPYEQYF
TGCGCCAGCAGTGAGTCAGTGGGAGGTCCCTACGAGCAGTACTTC
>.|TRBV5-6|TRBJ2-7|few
CASSSGQEQYF
TGTGCCAGCAGCTCCGGACAGGAGCAGTACTTC
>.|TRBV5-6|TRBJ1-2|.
CASSQTDNYGYTF
TGTGCCAGCAGCCAAACCGATAACTATGGCTACACCTTC
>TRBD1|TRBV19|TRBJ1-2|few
CASSFGTGDYGYTF
TGTGCCAGTAGTTTCGGGACAGGGGACTATGGCTACACCTTC
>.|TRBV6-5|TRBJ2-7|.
CASSYSTGAYEQYF
TGTGCCAGCAGTTATTCAACAGGAGCCTACGAGCAGTACTTC
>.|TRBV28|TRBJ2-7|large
CASSLLRGVGFDYEQYF
TGTGCCAGCAGTTTATTACGAGGGGTGGGTTTCGACTACGAGCAGTACTTC
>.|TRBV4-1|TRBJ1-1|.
CASSFGAANTEAFF
TGCGCCAGCAGCTTCGGGGCAGCGAACACTGAAGCTTTCTTT
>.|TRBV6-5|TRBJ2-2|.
CASTLSYTGELFF
TGTGCCAGCACCCTCTCTTACACCGGGGAGCTGTTTTTT
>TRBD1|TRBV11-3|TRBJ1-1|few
CASSLTGETEAFF
TGTGCCAGCAGCCTGACAGGGGAGACTGAAGCTTTCTTT
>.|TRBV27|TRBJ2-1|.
CASSPWGRGVHNEQFF
TGTGCCAGCAGCCCCTGGGGCAGGGGGGTCCACAATGAGCAGTTCTTC
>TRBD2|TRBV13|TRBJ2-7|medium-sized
CASSGLGLAPEQYF
TGTGCCAGCAGCGGGTTGGGACTAGCGCCCGAGCAGTACTTC
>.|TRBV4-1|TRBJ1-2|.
CASSQENTGDFGYTF
TGCGCCAGCAGCCAAGAAAACACCGGGGATTTCGGCTACACCTTC
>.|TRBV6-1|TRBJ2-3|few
CASSYSETDTQYF
TGTGCCAGCAGTTATAGCGAGACAGATACGCAGTATTTT
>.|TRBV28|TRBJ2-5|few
CASSLWMTGQETQYF
TGTGCCAGCAGTTTATGGATGACAGGACAAGAGACCCAGTACTTC
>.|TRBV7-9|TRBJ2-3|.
CASSFGGTSTDTQYF
TGTGCCAGCAGCTTTGGGGGGACAAGCACAGATACGCAGTATTTT
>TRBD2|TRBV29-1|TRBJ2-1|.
CSASTGTSGFNEQFF
TGCAGCGCAAGTACCGGGACTAGCGGGTTCAATGAGCAGTTCTTC
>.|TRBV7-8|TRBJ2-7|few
CASMSGYEQYF
TGTGCCAGCATGAGCGGCTACGAGCAGTACTTC
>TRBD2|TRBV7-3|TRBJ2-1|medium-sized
CASSQWPSGSYNEQFF
TGTGCCAGCAGCCAATGGCCCAGCGGGAGTTACAATGAGCAGTTCTTC